This record concerns one T cell receptor beta chain sequence. Its antigen target is currently unknown. Nothing much larger sits one base from this clone, and base qualities are not available. For CDR1 and CDR2, the germline V gene lists SGHAT and FQNNGV. The CDR3, cysteine through phenylalanine, is 15 amino acids long. The DNA shown is the 45-base CDR3, in frame from base 1. The data originate from a study of blood T cells in healthy people across ages (dated by TCRdb to the mid-2010s). Regarding the complete study: Template switching captured roughly one uniquely barcoded TCR beta cDNA molecule per two T cells in model experiments. Age-related changes in TCR beta repertoire diversity were measured in the study by deep sequencing normalized with unique cDNA molecular identifiers. The donors were split into four age groups: young (average about 16 years), middle-aged (roughly 39), aged (approximately 59) and long-lived (about 74). To avoid experimental bias, donors of different ages were spread randomly across the sequencing lanes. For two donors (one aged 18 to 29 and one aged 80 or older), the study analyzed two additional independent replicas of 1 million unique cDNA reads from the same blood draw.

The study at large found these results: Because profiling used bulk unsorted PBMCs, naive and antigen-experienced compartments could not be compared conclusively. Compared with the aged group, the long-lived group had more naive CD4+ T cells, fewer expanded clones and increased TCR diversity, a pattern suggesting age selection. As age increased, observed TCR beta diversity per million T cells dropped in a roughly linear way, and a significant reduction was already evident by age about 40. The percentage of naive T cells measured by flow cytometry correlated strongly with observed TCR beta diversity. Because the CMV infection status of the donors was unknown, age-related changes in expanded clonotypes may potentially have been confounded. Estimates of total diversity from one million sequenced T cells were regarded as lower bounds and underestimates.

The receptor library was made with 5' RACE. The reads were generated on an Illumina HiSeq 2500. A second roughly 6 to 12 cycle PCR used a sample-barcoded 5' primer and a J-beta primer mix. Each TCR beta cDNA molecule received a unique molecular identifier from a template-switch 5' adaptor carrying 12 random nucleotides. Each sample yielded at least 2.5 million CDR3-containing paired-end reads. First-strand cDNA synthesis was performed from all RNA using the Mint cDNA synthesis kit, with priming by a TRBC-specific oligonucleotide. After uracil-DNA glycosylase treatment, a first 18-cycle PCR used universal primers M1SS and BC2_uni_R on all cDNA. The original methods were these. For normalization, 1 million high-quality reads, each with a distinct molecular identifier, were randomly selected from each sample. Instead of being binned into consensus sequences, reads that shared molecular identifiers were thrown out. MiTCR, run with a Q25 quality threshold and the strictest error-elimination algorithm, handled CDR3 identification, clonotype clustering and error correction. Lower-bound total TCR beta diversity was estimated with a nonparametric unseen species model using Euler transformation. TCRdb redid the processing of the public reads, applying fastp at Q25 and MiXCR, and retained in-frame beta chains. Each record represents a unique CDR3 protein, reported with the most common genes and DNA among its rows. The V and J calls reflect TCRdb's pipeline rather than the authors' work. This sample holds 850,000 to 1,000,000 distinct CDR3 sequences; about 48% were observed only once. The ten largest clones capture 10% to 15% of the sample.

Donors were roughly 40 systemically healthy Caucasian individuals from Russia aged roughly 6 to 90 years. Each donor gave around 9.9 milliliters of peripheral blood, collected into EDTA-treated Vacutainer tubes. Ficoll-Paque density-gradient centrifugation was used to isolate PBMCs, with at least 7 million obtained per sample. Trizol reagent was used to extract total RNA from PBMCs, with at least 6 micrograms per sample. For every donor, an aliquot of PBMCs went through flow cytometry to measure the percentages of naive CD45RAhigh/CD27high T cells. The source is a young man in good health. The specimen sequenced was blood. The V gene is TRBV11-2 and the J gene is TRBJ2-1; TRBD2 fits 11 bases in the junction. The DNA matches TRBJ2-7 better at its end, which makes the J call doubtful. The encoded CDR3 is CASSYSGRAYNEQYF. The DNA sequence is as follows: TGTGCCAGCAGTTATAGCGGGAGGGCCTACAATGAGCAGTACTTC.